This TCR beta chain was recovered during a study of T-cell reconstitution after alpha-beta-depleted transplantation in children. CDR1 ENHRY and CDR2 SYGVKD come from the germline V gene. Deletions cut 3 bases from V and 0 bases from J, with 9 bases between. The CDR3 has 15 residues. Unique molecular identifiers were used to barcode this TCRbeta library. TCRdb re-called the PCR reads with MiXCR, one entry per CDR3 protein. The data contain around 700,000 distinct CDR3 sequences, under 15% of them singletons. Study-level findings and limits: Surviving recipient T cells and thymic progenitors accounted for the high day-60 TCRbeta diversity observed in some patients. After transplant, at about two months, alpha-beta T cells were reportedly derived from several hundred expanded graft clones. One year after transplant, T-cell counts and diversity came mostly from newly produced T cells.

On this clonotype itself: The antigen is not known.

The gene calls are TRBV10-3 and TRBJ1-3; possible D gene TRBD1, 6 bases. The sequenced sample was PBMCs, obtained before TCRalphabeta/CD19-depleted stem cell transplant. The sequence derives from a girl aged 2 to 9 with congenital amegakaryocytic thrombocytopenia, due to receive a stem cell transplant. The CDR3 region is CAISEGGGSGNTIYF. As DNA, the CDR3 is TGTGCCATCAGTGAAGGGGGGGGCTCTGGAAACACCATATATTTT.